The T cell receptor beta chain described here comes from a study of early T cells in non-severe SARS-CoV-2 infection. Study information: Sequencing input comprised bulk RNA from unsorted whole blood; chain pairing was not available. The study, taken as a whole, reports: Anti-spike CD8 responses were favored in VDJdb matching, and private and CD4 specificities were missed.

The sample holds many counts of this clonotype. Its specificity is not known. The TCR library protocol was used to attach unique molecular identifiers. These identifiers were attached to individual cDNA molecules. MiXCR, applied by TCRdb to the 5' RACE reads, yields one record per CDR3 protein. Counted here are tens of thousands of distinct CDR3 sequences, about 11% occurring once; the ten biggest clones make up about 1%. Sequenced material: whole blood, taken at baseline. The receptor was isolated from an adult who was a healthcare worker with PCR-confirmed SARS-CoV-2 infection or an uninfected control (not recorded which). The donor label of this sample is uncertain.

This chain's CDR3 is CASRDHRAEMNTGELFF. In DNA form, the CDR3 reads TGTGCCAGCAGGGACCACAGAGCCGAGATGAACACCGGGGAGCTGTTTTTT. V and J are TRBV5-5 and TRBJ2-2; D remains unclear. Germline CDR1 is SGHKS and CDR2 is YYEKEE (reference sequence). The CDR3 totals 17 residues. Trimming removed 5 bases from V and 1 base from J, with 18 bases in between.